Below, 14 T cell receptor beta chains from the same sample are listed, as sequenced in a study of T cell repertoires in cytomegalovirus infection. TCRdb called the reads again in MiXCR, with one record for every CDR3 protein. The profile shows under 250,000 distinct CDR3 sequences, roughly an eighth of them singletons. Material for sequencing was PBMCs. These receptors all stem from a human donor in good health (CMV status not recorded). Some clones in this sample may be carry-over from other donors' samples.

This clonotype was counted between two and nine times. The rearrangement links TRBV6-2 or TRBV6-3 to TRBJ2-7, with a weak D call TRBD1 (5 bases). The CDR3 totals 13 residues. Trimming removed 4 bases from V and 9 bases from J, with 16 bases in between. Germline V gives CDR1 MNHEY, CDR2 SVGEGT. The CDR3 region is CASSSSLGARQYF. CDR3 nucleotide sequence: TGTGCCAGCAGTTCCTCCTTAGGGGCGAGGCAGTACTTC.

At least ten counts were recorded for this clonotype. CDR3 bases: TGTGCCAGCAGCCCGGAGGGGGCGAGCAATCAGCCCCAGCATTTT. Protein: CASSPEGASNQPQHF. The V and J genes are TRBV7-9 and TRBJ1-5; 7 bases are a match to TRBD1. CDR3 size: 15 residues. V lost 5 bases to trimming and J lost 1 base; unmatched junction nucleotides: 5. Germline CDR1 SEHNR, CDR2 FQNEAQ (reference sequence).

This clonotype was found a few times. The V and J genes are TRBV19 and TRBJ1-5; no definite D call. Trimming took 3 bases from V and 0 from J, leaving 6 bases between them. Germline CDR1 and CDR2: LNHDA and SQIVND (reference sequence). The CDR3 has 14 residues. For the CDR3, the DNA is TGTGCCAGTAGTATCGGGGTTAGCAATCAGCCCCAGCATTTT. This sequence encodes CASSIGVSNQPQHF. Looking up the rest from reference TRBV19 and TRBJ1-5 gives the full variable domain: DGGITQSPKYLFRKEGQNVTLSCEQNLNHDAMYWYRQDPGQGLRLIYYSQIVNDFQKGDIAEGYSVSREKKESFPLTVTSAQKNPTAFYLCASSIGVSNQPQHFGDGTRLSIL.

This clonotype was seen only a few times. The J gene is TRBJ1-2, the V gene TRBV29-1; D unclear. Germline V gives CDR1 SQVTM, CDR2 ANQGSEA. The CDR3 runs 13 residues. Trimming took off 1 base at V and 4 bases at J, with 10 bases between the two ends. DNA of the CDR3: TGCAGCGTTGAAGGGGGAAGTACCTATGGCTACACCTTC. It specifies CSVEGGSTYGYTF. The entire variable domain, with the rest obtained from reference TRBV29-1 and TRBJ1-2, is as follows: SAVISQKPSRDICQRGTSLTIQCQVDSQVTMMFWYRQQPGQSLTLIATANQGSEATYESGFVIDKFPISRPNLTFSTLTVSNMSPEDSSIYLCSVEGGSTYGYTFGSGTRLTVV.

This clonotype was counted a few times. V is TRBV5-5 and J is TRBJ1-1, with D possibly matching TRBD1 (5 bases). Germline lookup yields CDR1 SGHKS and CDR2 YYEKEE (reference sequence). V dropped 3 bases and J dropped 3 bases, with 12 bases sitting between them. This CDR3 spans 14 amino acids. Here the CDR3 reads CASSSNPRDTEAFF. In nucleotides, the CDR3 is TGTGCCAGCAGCTCGAATCCCAGGGACACTGAAGCTTTCTTT.

The rearrangement joins TRBV29-1 to TRBJ1-2; D is unclear. CDR3 size: 11 residues. Germline assignment: CDR1 SQVTM and CDR2 ANQGSEA. The V end lost 1 base, the J end lost 8 bases, and 8 bases lay between the germline ends. CDR3 sequence: CSVEGPGGYTF. The CDR3 coding sequence is TGCAGCGTTGAAGGTCCCGGGGGCTACACCTTC.

This clonotype has only a few counts. The chain combines TRBV28 with TRBJ2-3, with 9 bases fitting TRBD2. The germline gives CDR1 MDHEN, CDR2 SYDVKM. The V segment lost 11 bases and the J segment 1 base; nucleotides outside the gene matches: 16. The CDR3 covers 17 residues. The CDR3 nucleotides read TGTGCCGGGAGCGGCGGGAGGGCCGGGGGCGGCACAGATACGCAGTATTTT. It is translated as CAGSGGRAGGGTDTQYF. The full variable domain, rest sourced from reference TRBV28 and TRBJ2-3, is DVKVTQSSRYLVKRTGEKVFLECVQDMDHENMFWYRQDPGLGLRLIYFSYDVKMKEKGDIPEGYSVSREKKERFSLILESASTNQTSMYLCAGSGGRAGGGTDTQYFGPGTRLTVL.

The sample holds many counts of this clonotype. CDR3: CASRTSARGEETQYF. For the CDR3, the DNA is TGTGCCAGCAGGACAAGCGCCCGCGGAGAAGAGACCCAGTACTTC. V is TRBV7-8 and J is TRBJ2-5; D uncertain. The CDR3 is made up of 15 amino acids. Germline CDR1 and CDR2: SGHVS and FQNEAQ. With 6 bases removed from V and 3 bases from J, the gap between germline ends came to 17 bases.

This clonotype was picked up many times. The chain joins TRBV29-1 to TRBJ1-1; weak D call: TRBD1 (5 bases). With 3 bases removed from V and 4 bases from J, the gap between germline ends came to 15 bases. The CDR3 loop spans 14 amino acids. In germline, CDR1 is SQVTM, CDR2 ANQGSEA. The CDR3 sequence: CSVDNGMGGTEAFF. In DNA, the CDR3 is TGCAGCGTTGATAATGGGATGGGGGGCACTGAAGCTTTCTTT.

This clonotype was found many times. The J gene is TRBJ2-1, the V gene TRBV7-2; TRBD1 or TRBD2 may be the D gene (5 bases each). This CDR3 region has 17 residues. Trimming took 1 base from V and 7 from J, leaving 20 bases between them. Germline CDR1 reads SGHTA; CDR2 reads FQGNSA. The CDR3 reads CASSLESGLRVRNEQFF. In nucleotides, the CDR3 is TGTGCCAGCAGCTTAGAATCGGGGCTCAGGGTTAGGAATGAGCAGTTCTTC.

This clonotype was recorded many times. The gene calls are TRBV11-1 and TRBJ2-1; D gene unclear. Germline lookup yields CDR1 SGHAT and CDR2 FQDESV (reference sequence). The CDR3 has 15 amino acids. V was pared by 2 bases and J by 4 bases, with 12 bases between. This CDR3 reads CASSLRMAPYNEQFF. DNA for the CDR3: TGTGCCAGCAGCTTACGGATGGCCCCATACAATGAGCAGTTCTTC.

This clonotype was seen at least ten times. V and J are TRBV7-2 and TRBJ1-1, with a weak D call TRBD1 (5 bases). The V end lost 4 bases, the J end lost 3 bases, and 12 bases lay between the germline ends. This CDR3 contains 14 residues. Per germline, CDR1 SGHTA and CDR2 FQGNSA. CDR3 protein: CASSWKAGDTEAFF. The DNA of the CDR3 is TGTGCCAGCAGCTGGAAGGCGGGGGACACTGAAGCTTTCTTT.

The CDR3 nucleotides are TGTGCCAGCAGTTATGGACGGAAAGAGACCCAGTACTTC. It encodes CASSYGRKETQYF. The chain recombines TRBV7-3 with TRBJ2-5, with D unclear. V dropped 6 bases and J dropped 3 bases, with 11 bases sitting between them. In germline, CDR1 is SGHTA, CDR2 FQGTGA. This CDR3 has 13 amino acids.

The sample holds many counts of this clonotype. The V and J genes are TRBV2 and TRBJ2-6, with unresolved D. Germline loops: CDR1 SNHLY, CDR2 FYNNEI. CDR3 length equals 15 residues. The germline V and J ends were trimmed by 7 bases and 4 bases, with 14 bases remaining between them. CDR3 region: CASKRTSAGANVLTF. CDR3 sequence (DNA): TGTGCCAGCAAAAGGACCTCTGCGGGGGCCAACGTCCTGACTTTC.